These 11 T cell receptor beta chains were sequenced from one sample in a study of T cells after yellow fever vaccination. TCRdb re-analysed the 5' RACE reads in MiXCR, keeping a single row per CDR3 protein. Here the sample spans under 300,000 distinct CDR3 sequences, roughly 7.2% being singletons. Sequencing used CD4+ T cells sorted from PBMCs, obtained 15 days after the yellow fever booster vaccination. The receptors were sampled from a young man who received the YFV17D yellow fever vaccine.

The chain links TRBV20-1 to TRBJ2-2, with D uncertain. Per germline, CDR1 DFQATT and CDR2 SNEGSKA (reference sequence). Trimming shortened V by 5 bases and J by 7 bases, and 17 bases separated the two germline ends. CDR3 size: 14 residues. The CDR3 DNA is TGCAGTGCTCCCGACCTGACTTCTGGCGGGGAGCTGTTTTTT. Translated, it gives CSAPDLTSGGELFF.

This clonotype occurred many times. This chain links TRBV7-2 with TRBJ2-3, with 10 bases identical to TRBD2. This CDR3 has 17 residues. Germline V lookup: CDR1 SGHTA, CDR2 FQGNSA. V gave up 6 bases and J gave up 6 bases; unmatched junction bases: 15. CDR3 in DNA: TGTGCCAGCAGTTGGTCCCCCCCCAGCGGGAGGGTCGATACGCAGTATTTT. Protein sequence: CASSWSPPSGRVDTQYF.

This clonotype was seen ten or more times. This rearrangement joins TRBV7-9 to TRBJ2-3; D unclear. The CDR3 sequence is 14 residues long. Trimming took 4 bases from V and 0 from J, leaving 8 bases between them. The germline CDR1 and CDR2 sequences are SEHNR and FQNEAQ (reference sequence). The CDR3 DNA follows: TGTGCCAGCAGCTCAGGAGTCAGCACAGATACGCAGTATTTT. Its protein is CASSSGVSTDTQYF. The full variable domain, in which reference TRBV7-9 and TRBJ2-3 provide the parts outside the CDR3, is DTGVSQNPRHKITKRGQNVTFRCDPISEHNRLYWYRQTLGQGPEFLTYFQNEAQLEKSRLLSDRFSAERPKGSFSTLEIQRTEQGDSAMYLCASSSGVSTDTQYFGPGTRLTVL.

The chain has TRBV5-1 and TRBJ2-5; D is unresolved. This CDR3 comprises 13 residues. The ends were cut back, 3 bases at V and 5 bases at J, with 11 bases in the middle. CDR1 SGHRS and CDR2 YFSETQ come from the germline V gene. This CDR3 is CASSSGDGETQYF. The CDR3 bases are TGCGCCAGCAGCTCTGGGGATGGGGAGACCCAGTACTTC.

Many counts were recorded for this clonotype. This rearrangement joins TRBV6-2 or TRBV6-3 to TRBJ2-7; D gene ambiguous. V lost 5 bases to trimming and J lost 0 bases, with 14 bases between them. Germline values: CDR1 MNHEY, CDR2 SVGEGT. This CDR3 contains 15 residues. CDR3 DNA: TGTGCCAGCAGTCATCGAAGGACCCTCTCCTACGAGCAGTACTTC. It codes for CASSHRRTLSYEQYF.

The chain couples TRBV7-9 to TRBJ2-3; 11 nucleotides agree with TRBD2. Germline CDR1 SEHNR, CDR2 FQNEAQ (reference sequence). The junction had 9 bases not matched to a gene; V was cut back by 5 bases and J by 5 bases. CDR3 length: 16 amino acids. The CDR3 DNA reads as TGTGCCAGCAGCCGTAAACTAGCGGGAGCGTTAGATACGCAGTATTTT. Protein sequence: CASSRKLAGALDTQYF.

This clonotype was observed a handful of times. The chain uses TRBV5-1 and TRBJ2-7, with 8 bases lining up with TRBD2. Losses at the gene ends were 4 bases for V and 5 bases for J; bases not matched to a gene: 8. The CDR3 is 14 amino acids. CDR1 is SGHRS and CDR2 is YFSETQ in the germline V gene. The CDR3 DNA is TGCGCCAGCAGCCTCGGGAGGGCCATCGACGAGCAGTACTTC. Residues: CASSLGRAIDEQYF.

This clonotype appeared a few times. The V call is TRBV2, the J call TRBJ2-1, with 10 bases aligning to TRBD1. There are 14 residues in the CDR3. With 8 bases clipped from V and 3 bases from J, the junction kept 4 bases outside the gene matches. CDR1 and CDR2 (germline): SNHLY, FYNNEI. The CDR3 protein is CASCRDRGYNEQFF. As DNA, the CDR3 is TGTGCCAGCTGCCGGGACAGGGGCTACAATGAGCAGTTCTTC.

This clonotype has more than one count but fewer than ten. This chain joins TRBV5-1 and TRBJ2-7, with D perhaps TRBD1 or TRBD2 (5 bases each). With 5 bases removed from V and 2 bases from J, the gap between germline ends came to 14 bases. The CDR3 runs to 14 residues. Germline V gene sequence: CDR1 SGHRS, CDR2 YFSETQ. The CDR3 DNA is TGCGCCAGCAGGGGGGAGAGAGGGGCCTACGAGCAGTACTTC. Protein product: CASRGERGAYEQYF.

This chain uses TRBV20-1 with TRBJ2-7; maybe TRBD2 (7 bases). The germline V gene has CDR1 DFQATT and CDR2 SNEGSKA (reference sequence). Trimming removed 1 base at V and 2 bases at J, with 15 bases between. The CDR3 loop spans 15 amino acids. This CDR3 reads CSARGGLAATYEQYF. Here the CDR3 DNA reads TGCAGTGCTAGAGGGGGGCTAGCGGCCACCTACGAGCAGTACTTC.

This clonotype was picked up a small number of times. This chain uses TRBV28 with TRBJ2-1, with D maybe TRBD1 (6 bases). Trimming pared 10 bases from V and 9 bases from J, leaving 22 bases between. The CDR3 covers 14 residues. The germline CDR1 and CDR2 sequences are MDHEN and SYDVKM. The CDR3 spells CATLAPPRGGEQFF. Written as DNA, the CDR3 is TGTGCCACCCTAGCCCCCCCCAGGGGCGGTGAGCAGTTCTTC.